This T cell receptor beta chain was sequenced for a study of blood T cell repertoires in COVID-19. The wider study: Sources were T cells, B-cell-depleted T cells, or PBMCs; the material itself was cDNA or gDNA.

The protocol was immunoSEQ multiplex PCR, while the TCRdb copy is restricted to in-frame clones and leaves out a portion. The sample shows under 200,000 clones, 84% of them seen only once. J gave up 5 bases and V 5 bases, and 11 bases lay outside the gene matches. The germline gives CDR1 LGHNA, CDR2 YNFKEQ. The CDR3 consists of 15 residues. The J gene is TRBJ2-7, the V gene TRBV4-2; 8 nucleotides line up with TRBD1. The TCR originated in a man in his forties who had recovered from COVID-19. The source material was peripheral blood. The DNA for the CDR3 is TGTGCCAGCAGCGCATCGACGACAGGGGAGAACGAGCAGTACTTC. Its protein product is CASSASTTGENEQYF.